Sequencing of this TCR beta chain was carried out in a study of identical twins. Findings of the study overall: Fewer insertions were carried by abundant cord blood beta clonotypes, but none was seen in memory repertoires.

This clonotype was observed once. Its antigen is as yet unknown. A universal primer site came from template switching; cDNA carried unique molecular identifiers. TCRdb fed the 5' RACE reads into MiXCR, producing one record per CDR3 protein. The sample includes around 230,000 distinct CDR3 sequences, 9.4% of them seen just once. The CDR3 length is 14 residues. Germline values: CDR1 SGHKS, CDR2 YYEKEE (reference sequence). Between the trimmed V and J ends, which lost 4 bases and 2 bases, there was a span of 11 bases. Sequencing was carried out using memory (CD45RO+) T cells sorted from blood. The chain joins TRBV5-5 to TRBJ2-3; D unresolved. The sequence was collected from a woman aged 18-30 years in good health. The CDR3 spells CASSPWVITDTQYF. DNA of the CDR3: TGTGCCAGCAGCCCTTGGGTCATCACAGATACGCAGTATTTT. The full variable domain, rest sourced from reference TRBV5-5 and TRBJ2-3, is DAGVTQSPTHLIKTRGQQVTLRCSPISGHKSVSWYQQVLGQGPQFIFQYYEKEERGRGNFPDRFSARQFPNYSSELNVNALLLGDSALYLCASSPWVITDTQYFGPGTRLTVL.